The 19 T cell receptor beta chains below come from one sample, sequenced in a study of blood T cell repertoires in COVID-19. The assay was immunoSEQ multiplex PCR, and TCRdb's table has in-frame clones only and misses some. Among tens of thousands of clones listed, roughly 86% were seen once. The sample taken for sequencing was peripheral blood. Receptors were obtained from a man in his fifties or sixties with acute or convalescent COVID-19.

In nucleotides, the CDR3 is TGCGCCAGCAGCTTGGACGGACAGCCGGACACTGAAGCTTTCTTT. Protein sequence: CASSLDGQPDTEAFF. This chain links TRBV5-1 with TRBJ1-1; tentative D call: TRBD1 (6 bases). CDR1 is SGHRS, CDR2 YFSETQ, per germline. The length of the CDR3 is 15 residues. V was shortened by 0 bases and J by 3 bases, with 12 bases between the two germline ends.

V gene TRBV5-1 combines with J gene TRBJ2-3; TRBD1 matches at 8 bases. There are 18 residues in the CDR3. J was trimmed by 1 base and V by 2 bases; bases with no gene match: 12. The germline V gene has CDR1 SGHRS and CDR2 YFSETQ. In nucleotides, the CDR3 is TGCGCCAGCAGCTTTGTGGGGACAGGCTTAAAAGGCACAGATACGCAGTATTTT. Translating it yields CASSFVGTGLKGTDTQYF. The full variable domain, completed using reference TRBV5-1 and TRBJ2-3, is KAGVTQTPRYLIKTRGQQVTLSCSPISGHRSVSWYQQTPGQGLQFLFEYFSETQRNKGNFPGRFSGRQFSNSRSEMNVSTLELGDSALYLCASSFVGTGLKGTDTQYFGPGTRLTVL.

The chain joins TRBV7-6 to TRBJ2-5; 8 nucleotides agree with TRBD2. The CDR3 extends over 17 amino acids. Trimming at V came to 5 bases and at J to 4 bases, leaving 15 bases not matched to a gene. The germline CDR1 and CDR2 sequences are SGHVS and FNYEAQ. The CDR3 coding sequence is TGTGCCAGCAGCCCCGGTGTAGCGGGGACCTACGGAGAGACCCAGTACTTC. Translated, it gives CASSPGVAGTYGETQYF.

V is TRBV2 and J is TRBJ1-1; TRBD1 is a possible D gene (6 bases). This CDR3 has 13 amino acids. The V end was cut by 7 bases, the J end by 5 bases, with 14 bases between. The germline gives CDR1 SNHLY, CDR2 FYNNEI. CDR3 protein: CASNQGRRTEAFF. As DNA, the CDR3 is TGTGCCAGCAACCAGGGGCGCAGAACTGAAGCTTTCTTT. The full variable domain, rest sourced from reference TRBV2 and TRBJ1-1, is EPEVTQTPSHQVTQMGQEVILRCVPISNHLYFYWYRQILGQKVEFLVSFYNNEISEKSEIFDDQFSVERPDGSNFTLKIRSTKLEDSAMYFCASNQGRRTEAFFGQGTRLTVV.

This sequence joins TRBV29-1 and TRBJ1-4; a weak D match, TRBD1 (5 bases). CDR3 size: 12 residues. Germline lookup yields CDR1 SQVTM and CDR2 ANQGSEA. Trimming cost V 5 bases and J 5 bases, with 9 bases left between them. In DNA form, the CDR3 reads TGCAGCGTTATGACAGACAATGAAAAACTGTTTTTT. Its protein is CSVMTDNEKLFF. The full variable domain, in which reference TRBV29-1 and TRBJ1-4 provide the parts outside the CDR3, is SAVISQKPSRDICQRGTSLTIQCQVDSQVTMMFWYRQQPGQSLTLIATANQGSEATYESGFVIDKFPISRPNLTFSTLTVSNMSPEDSSIYLCSVMTDNEKLFFGSGTQLSVL.

The chain links TRBV4-1 to TRBJ1-2; weak D call: TRBD1 (5 bases). Per germline, CDR1 MGHRA and CDR2 YSYEKL. V gave up 4 bases and J gave up 2 bases, with 14 bases separating them. This CDR3 contains 15 residues. CDR3 sequence (DNA): TGCGCCAGCAGCCCTGCGGGACCTCCGAACTATGGCTACACCTTC. Encoded protein: CASSPAGPPNYGYTF.

The chain uses TRBV6-5 and TRBJ1-5, with a possible D match to TRBD1 (6 bases). The length of the CDR3 is 14 residues. With 8 bases removed from V and 2 bases from J, the gap between germline ends came to 13 bases. Germline V CDR1 and CDR2: MNHEY, SVGAGI. The CDR3 loop reads CASSRTDGNQPQHF. DNA for the CDR3: TGTGCCAGCTCCCGGACAGATGGCAATCAGCCCCAGCATTTT.

The genes are TRBV5-1 and TRBJ1-1; D gene ambiguous. CDR1 is SGHRS, CDR2 YFSETQ, per germline. This CDR3 has 14 residues. Trimming removed 0 bases at V and 5 bases at J, with 11 bases between. The CDR3 loop is CASSLAVGGTEAFF. The CDR3 region has the DNA TGCGCCAGCAGCTTGGCCGTGGGCGGGACTGAAGCTTTCTTT.

The CDR3 sequence: CASNRDRAPESAEAFF. The CDR3 DNA reads as TGTGCCAGTAACCGGGACAGGGCACCTGAAAGCGCTGAAGCTTTCTTT. The chain carries TRBV19 and TRBJ1-1; TRBD1 aligns across 9 bases. Trimming cost V 7 bases and J 6 bases; bases outside gene matches: 15. CDR1 and CDR2 from the germline V gene are LNHDA and SQIVND (reference sequence). This CDR3 contains 16 residues.

This chain uses TRBV7-2 with TRBJ2-4; possible D gene TRBD1, 6 bases. This CDR3 comprises 17 residues. V gave up 0 bases and J gave up 3 bases, with 15 bases separating them. CDR1 and CDR2 (germline): SGHTA, FQGNSA. DNA of the CDR3: TGTGCCAGCAGCTTAGCGCACCAGGGGCTTGGCAAAAACATTCAGTACTTC. This encodes CASSLAHQGLGKNIQYF.

To note about this clone: The junction does not match germline at one end; this may be a read error. In nucleotides, the CDR3 is TGTGCCAGCAGCTTAGACAGAGGCAGGGGAGTAACTAAGTATGGCTACACCTTC. It yields the protein CASSLDRGRGVTKYGYTF. The V and J genes are TRBV11-2 and TRBJ1-2, with a weak D call TRBD1 (6 bases). CDR1 is SGHAT, CDR2 FQNNGV, per germline. The CDR3 is 18 amino acids.

The chain is built from TRBV15 and TRBJ1-6; D gene uncertain. This CDR3 contains 19 residues. Trimming removed 0 bases at V and 0 bases at J, with 15 bases between. Germline CDR1 LNHNV, CDR2 YYDKDF (reference sequence). The CDR3 loop reads CATSRDWVPGSSYNSPLHF. CDR3 coding DNA: TGTGCCACCAGCAGAGATTGGGTCCCTGGGAGCTCCTATAATTCACCCCTCCACTTT.

This chain joins TRBV7-3 and TRBJ1-1; no definite D call. Per the germline V gene, CDR1 is SGHTA and CDR2 is FQGTGA. V lost 5 bases and J 0 bases, leaving 7 bases between the germline ends. The CDR3 covers 13 residues. CDR3 sequence (DNA): TGTGCCAGCAGCCAGATGATGAACACTGAAGCTTTCTTT. Residues: CASSQMMNTEAFF.

The chain employs TRBV5-4 and TRBJ1-2, with D perhaps matching TRBD1 (5 bases). The V gene lost 0 bases and the J gene lost 0 bases, with 9 bases spanning the gap. Germline CDR1 and CDR2: SGHNT and YYREEE (reference sequence). This CDR3 spans 15 amino acids. CDR3 in amino acids: CASSLGTGSNYGYTF. In DNA, the CDR3 is TGTGCCAGCAGCTTGGGAACAGGTTCTAACTATGGCTACACCTTC. Full variable domain (outside the CDR3, taken from reference TRBV5-4 and TRBJ1-2): ETGVTQSPTHLIKTRGQQVTLRCSSQSGHNTVSWYQQALGQGPQFIFQYYREEENGRGNFPPRFSGLQFPNYSSELNVNALELDDSALYLCASSLGTGSNYGYTFGSGTRLTVV.

This chain joins TRBV7-3 and TRBJ1-6; 9 bases are shared with TRBD1. This CDR3 spans 15 amino acids. Germline trimming cut 2 bases from V and 7 bases from J; bases unmatched to any gene: 3. CDR1 is SGHTA, CDR2 FQGTGA, per germline. CDR3 amino acids: CASSLAGQGNSPLHF. The CDR3 nucleotides read TGTGCCAGCAGCTTAGCGGGACAGGGAAATTCACCCCTCCACTTT.

This sequence joins TRBV15 and TRBJ1-1; no clear D. V was shortened by 0 bases and J by 0 bases, with 5 bases between the two germline ends. In germline, CDR1 is LNHNV, CDR2 YYDKDF (reference sequence). CDR3 length: 14 amino acids. CDR3 in DNA: TGTGCCACCAGCAGAGATCAGGTGAACACTGAAGCTTTCTTT. Encoded protein: CATSRDQVNTEAFF.

The chain links TRBV19 to TRBJ1-1; 8 bases agree with TRBD1. CDR3 length: 14 residues. Trimming took 4 bases from V and 6 from J; bases not matched to a gene: 7. Germline CDR1 and CDR2: LNHDA and SQIVND (reference sequence). The CDR3 region is CASSKQQGVAEAFF. The CDR3 bases are TGTGCCAGTAGTAAACAACAGGGGGTGGCTGAAGCTTTCTTT.

In this sample, this clone turned up once. The chain recombines TRBV25-1 with TRBJ1-4; D is possibly TRBD1 (5 bases). From germline, CDR1 is MGHDK and CDR2 SYGVNS. This CDR3 is 15 amino acids long. Deletions cut 2 bases from V and 7 bases from J, with 14 bases between. In DNA form, the CDR3 reads TGTGCCAGCAGTGAAGTCGGACATAAGGGTGAAAAACTGTTTTTT. Translated, it gives CASSEVGHKGEKLFF.

V and J are TRBV7-9 and TRBJ2-3, with D perhaps TRBD1 (6 bases). V was trimmed by 8 bases and J by 6 bases, leaving 9 bases between them. The germline gives CDR1 SEHNR, CDR2 FQNEAQ (reference sequence). The CDR3 sequence is 11 residues long. The CDR3 loop reads CASQGTDTQYF. CDR3 sequence (DNA): TGTGCCAGCCAGGGGACGGATACGCAGTATTTT.